This T cell receptor (beta chain) was recorded in a study of cytomegalovirus exposure and HLA in healthy donors (TCRdb year 2017). For context, the study as a whole: In an earlier analysis of approximately 640 of the donors, under 300 Gb of sequence data and about 110 million unique TCR beta sequences from about 179 million T cells were reported. To decide whether each TCR beta V gene segment behaved as functional or pseudogenic, an earlier analysis of approximately 590 of the donors relied on high-throughput TCR beta sequencing. An early release covering 500 to 750 HLA-typed donors comprised about 290 gigabases of sequencing data and about 90 million unique TCR sequences. The T cell repertoires of some 670 subjects were profiled by immunosequencing and related to cytomegalovirus serostatus. A separate validation cohort of roughly 120 different subjects was used in addition to the approximately 610-subject first cohort. In a later analysis, previously published TCR beta repertoires from about 640 donors were re-analyzed and high-resolution HLA genotyping was added so that TCR occurrence patterns could be studied. Genome-wide SNP genotypes for about 65% of the 666 donors were used in a later genetic analysis, which treated that subset as a discovery cohort. Of the 350 to 400 genotyped donors, about 80% fell in the genetic ancestry cluster associated with self-reported Caucasian donors. The study combined high-throughput TCR immunosequencing, statistical association of individual TCRs with disease status, and machine learning to predict cytomegalovirus infection status. Every repertoire in the discovery cohort had been generated on one and the same sequencing platform. Both class I and class II loci were covered by HLA typing, at four-digit resolution. Donor age, sex, ethnicity and CMV serostatus were compiled together with the repertoire data. On average, about 200,000 unique TCR beta nucleotide sequences were sequenced per donor among about 400 genotyped donors of the cohort, with roughly a sixth of those sequences being non-productive. Because of strong linkage in the cohort, a few DR-DQ haplotypes were treated as single units for association and clustering. The study aimed to test whether signatures of past pathogen exposure could be identified by cataloging public T cell receptors. Rather than using new phenotypic data, the later analysis identified candidate immune exposures from TCR beta sequences and from how often those sequences occurred across donors. The number of donors typed differed by locus, with about 629-640 for A, B, C, DRB1 and DQB1, around 560 for DQA1, 600 to 610 for DPA1, and approximately 470 for DPB1. Findings and caveats that apply to the study as a whole: Approximately 16 rarely observed V segments, including chromosome 9 orphons, were excluded from the earlier analysis of approximately 600 of the donors because counts were too low. An earlier analysis of around 540 of the donors showed that most TCR beta V segments appeared in productive rearrangements either about 87% or about 30% of the time, which broadly matched IMGT annotations. At a false discovery rate of 0.05, a later analysis linked around 15,000 TCR beta sequences to specific HLA alleles. Because HLA typing was unavailable for some donors at each locus, only the typed subset was used in association tests. A further reported finding was that TCR beta sequences accurately predicted the HLA-A and HLA-B alleles for most subjects in the first cohort. Because the 87-base-pair reads could not distinguish some IMGT-functional V segments, including TRBV6-2 and TRBV6-3, those segments were excluded. In a later analysis, the rate of TCR association differed among HLA loci, with DRB1 alleles having the most associated TCRs and HLA-C alleles having the fewest. Most CMV-associated TCR beta chains appeared to be HLA-restricted in a later analysis, and the HLA associations seemed to be driven largely by CMV exposure. A later analysis reported that several top co-occurrence clusters appeared linked to parvovirus B19, influenza, CMV and Epstein-Barr virus. The authors suggested that the approach could potentially be generalized to other disease states and immunological phenotypes. Linkage disequilibrium might explain the correlated functional status among segregating V segments, but an unknown experimental factor could not be ruled out. The classifier was reported to diagnose cytomegalovirus status with high specificity and sensitivity in both the original and validation cohorts. A later analysis found that HLA-associated TCR beta chains were more clonally expanded and had lower generation probabilities than equally common non-associated chains. A cluster of highly shared sequence variants was judged likely to be a technical artifact of the sequencing pipeline. This cohort had only TCR beta chains sequenced, and the lack of alpha or paired-chain data limited which features could be detected. A few of the identified cytomegalovirus-associated TCR beta chains were confirmed in vitro to be specific for cytomegalovirus antigens. While some public TCRs were present in many individuals, most TCR sequences turned up only very rarely across donors. CMV serostatus was the only immune exposure information available for the cohort. In the study, 150 to 200 TCR beta chains were listed as associated with cytomegalovirus. V-gene and J-gene trimming of TCR beta chains was associated with a missense DCLRE1C variant in a later genetic analysis, and the association was replicated in an independent cohort. When HLA alleles, especially DR and DQ, strongly co-occurred, TCR associations were difficult to assign to individual alleles. Sequencing depth was assumed to be roughly uniform across donors in the presence/absence analyses, though that assumption may not hold. In a later genetic analysis, fewer N-insertions in productive TCRs were reported among donors in an Asian-associated ancestry cluster than the roughly 700-donor mean.

In this sample, this clone turned up a few times. Its recognized antigen is unknown. No clone much larger than this one lies a single base away; base qualities are absent. Receptor amplification or capture employed the immunoSEQ multiplex PCR assay. For the multiplex PCR, a mixture combining 60 forward primers for TCR Vbeta segments and 13 reverse primers for TCR Jbeta segments was used. Amplification of the CDR3 region of rearranged TCR beta genes was performed with a multiplex PCR assay on genomic DNA. Amplified TCR beta libraries were sequenced as 87-base-pair reads on the Illumina HiSeq System. Per the source publication's procedure: Across the 500 to 750 repertoires, a later analysis counted roughly 77 million unique TCR beta chains, 8.5 million to 12 million of which were shared by at least two donors. Raw reads were error-corrected and collapsed into unique sequences by a nearest-neighbor algorithm in which closely related sequences were merged to remove PCR and sequencing errors. V, D and J gene segments were assigned by aligning CDR3 sequences to IMGT reference sequences. For a sequence to be retained, a match of at least six nucleotides to both a V gene segment and a J gene segment was required. A rearrangement was called productive if the CDR3 had no stop codons and remained in frame with V and J, and every other rearrangement was called non-productive. Following IMGT convention, CDR3 was defined as the stretch from the second conserved V-encoded cysteine up to the conserved J-encoded phenylalanine. Sequences without an unambiguous match to a single V gene segment were excluded from the earlier analysis of several hundred of the donors. In an earlier analysis of several hundred of the donors, V segments were called functional above 56.7% productive rearrangements and were called segregating when the between-donor standard deviation exceeded 5%. To diagnose cytomegalovirus status from the catalog of TCR beta chain sequences, a statistical classification framework was built. V and J gene assignment, in a later analysis, came from comparing TCR nucleotide sequences with IMGT/GENE-DB human TR gene sequences. Using the TCRdist pipeline, a later analysis assigned CDR3 sequences along with most-parsimonious VDJ recombination scenarios. A later analysis defined each TCR beta chain by its CDR3 amino acid sequence plus V-gene family, and excluded reads lacking a unique V-gene family. As a way to deal with suspected cross-contamination and a sequencing artifact, a later analysis dropped more than 500 nucleotide sequences that were highly shared and had low generation probability. In a later analysis, a clonal expansion index for each public chain was calculated from normalized within-repertoire ranks of inferred template counts. In a later analysis, generation probabilities were computed using a VDJ recombination model fitted to out-of-frame rearrangements, and the results were checked against IGoR. A later analysis scored TCR-TCR, TCR-HLA and TCR-CMV co-occurrence with hypergeometric tests, applying a repertoire-size bias correction to TCR pairs. To estimate false discovery rates, a later analysis permuted the HLA or CMV assignments 20 times. A later analysis grouped co-occurring TCRs with DBSCAN, adding TCRdist sequence similarity when clustering within HLA-allele-positive subsets. Repertoires with fewer than 30,000 or more than 120,000 public chains were left out of co-occurrence clustering, as were five repertoires with anomalous nucleotide sharing. TCRdb provides this immuneACCESS table in a form limited to in-frame rearrangements. Some clones are lacking; in checked studies, under half of them reflect an unresolved V gene, and why the rest are absent is not known. That table furnishes V, J and clone size, whereas the DNA furnished D and trimming. The sample includes about 160,000 clones, with over 65% observed a single time. Around 3.3% of the sample comes from the top ten.

V lost 0 bases and J lost 5 bases, and the count of bases not matched to a germline gene is 10. The CDR3 contains 16 residues, cysteine and phenylalanine counted. CDR3 DNA is the only sequence kept; it has 48 bases, read in frame from the first base. CDR1 and CDR2 are drawn from the germline V gene: SGHDT, YYEEEE. The cohort comprised 550 to 700 healthy bone marrow donors. At the time of sampling, every cohort member was nominally healthy, though immune exposures that went unrecorded were likely present. The donor was CMV seronegative and belonged to the group of 350 to 400 seronegative cohort members. A peripheral blood sample was provided by each donor, and peripheral blood mononuclear cells were used for TCR beta sequencing. Genomic DNA was extracted from the blood cell samples with the Qiagen DNeasy Blood Extraction Kit.

The chain employs TRBV5-6 and TRBJ1-1, with 7 central nucleotides matching TRBD1. This TCR came from a woman in her thirties or forties in good health and CMV-seronegative. Material for sequencing was PBMCs. This receptor has the CDR3 CASSLGPGGRYTEAFF. The DNA reads as follows: TGTGCCAGCAGCTTGGGTCCAGGGGGAAGATATACTGAAGCTTTCTTT.